The 15 T cell receptor beta chains below all came from one sample that was sequenced in a study of cytomegalovirus exposure and HLA in healthy donors. Primers: 60 Vbeta forward and 13 Jbeta reverse. Using immunoSEQ multiplex PCR, the repertoire was profiled, and TCRdb retains in-frame clones only, with some absent. This sample lists fewer than 200,000 clones; its ten largest clones have roughly 6.7%. The sample taken for sequencing was PBMCs. These receptors all come from a man between 25 and 39 years old in good health and CMV-seronegative.

The rearrangement uses TRBV5-1 and TRBJ1-2; D is uncertain. There are 14 residues in the CDR3. Germline assignment: CDR1 SGHRS and CDR2 YFSETQ. V lost 4 bases and J 0 bases, leaving 10 bases between the germline ends. The CDR3: CASSTPRANYGYTF. CDR3 coding DNA: TGCGCCAGCAGCACCCCGAGAGCTAACTATGGCTACACCTTC.

The J gene is TRBJ2-1, the V gene TRBV5-1; 8 nucleotides match TRBD1. The CDR3 loop spans 15 amino acids. Germline assignment: CDR1 SGHRS and CDR2 YFSETQ. Trimming cost V 3 bases and J 2 bases; bases outside gene matches: 4. As DNA, the CDR3 is TGCGCCAGCAGCTCGGGACAGGAGACCTACAATGAGCAGTTCTTC. This gives the protein CASSSGQETYNEQFF.

The chain uses TRBV2 and TRBJ1-5; D might be TRBD1 (5 bases). Trimming removed 6 bases at V and 3 bases at J, with 12 bases between. This CDR3 spans 14 amino acids. Germline V gives CDR1 SNHLY, CDR2 FYNNEI. This CDR3 is CASSVGTANQPQHF. The CDR3 coding sequence is TGTGCCAGCAGCGTCGGGACTGCCAATCAGCCCCAGCATTTT. The whole variable domain, filled in from reference TRBV2 and TRBJ1-5, reads EPEVTQTPSHQVTQMGQEVILRCVPISNHLYFYWYRQILGQKVEFLVSFYNNEISEKSEIFDDQFSVERPDGSNFTLKIRSTKLEDSAMYFCASSVGTANQPQHFGDGTRLSIL.

The chain has TRBV6-1 and TRBJ1-5; no definite D call. This CDR3 is built from 14 residues. Trimming stripped 1 base from V and 1 base from J, with 5 bases between. CDR1 is MNHNS, CDR2 SASEGT, per germline. This CDR3 is CASSEVRSNQPQHF. CDR3 DNA sequence: TGTGCCAGCAGTGAAGTGCGGAGCAATCAGCCCCAGCATTTT.

The chain carries TRBV6-5 and TRBJ2-5, with a weak D call TRBD2 (6 bases). The assigned J gene may be wrong: the sequence end matches TRBJ2-7 better. The germline gives CDR1 MNHEY, CDR2 SVGAGI. This CDR3 comprises 15 residues. The CDR3 DNA follows: TGTGCCAGCAGTTACTCGCGGGTGGAGGGCTACGAGCAGTACTTC. Amino acid sequence: CASSYSRVEGYEQYF.

The J gene is TRBJ2-3, the V gene TRBV7-4; weak D call: TRBD2 (6 bases). This CDR3 has 17 residues. V gave up 6 bases and J gave up 0 bases, with 19 bases separating them. CDR1 and CDR2 (germline): SGHVT, SQSDAQ. This CDR3 is CASSHLGGAYSTDTQYF. DNA of the CDR3: TGTGCCAGCAGTCACCTCGGGGGAGCCTATAGCACAGATACGCAGTATTTT.

This rearrangement joins TRBV10-2 to TRBJ1-5, with D possibly TRBD1 on 6 matching bases. This CDR3 is 14 amino acids long. Trimming pared 7 bases from V and 0 bases from J, leaving 10 bases between. Germline CDR1 WSHSY, CDR2 SAAADI. CDR3 residues: CASTLGGSNQPQHF. CDR3 coding DNA: TGCGCCAGCACGTTAGGGGGTAGCAATCAGCCCCAGCATTTT.

V and J are TRBV28 and TRBJ1-5; D ambiguous. This CDR3 comprises 14 residues. Trimming left V 2 bases short and J 0 bases short, with 5 bases between. Germline V gene data show CDR1 as MDHEN and CDR2 as SYDVKM. CDR3: CASSLQISNQPQHF. DNA of the CDR3: TGTGCCAGCAGTTTACAGATTAGCAATCAGCCCCAGCATTTT.

This chain links TRBV7-9 with TRBJ2-6, with 10 bases fitting TRBD2. J gave up 0 bases and V 4 bases, and 6 bases lay outside the gene matches. The length of the CDR3 is 18 residues. Germline CDR1 reads SEHNR; CDR2 reads FQNEAQ (reference sequence). CDR3 loop: CASSSPAGGFSGANVLTF. CDR3 sequence (DNA): TGTGCCAGCAGCTCACCAGCGGGGGGGTTCTCTGGGGCCAACGTCCTGACTTTC.

The V call is TRBV30, the J call TRBJ2-7; D gene ambiguous. The CDR3 extends over 11 amino acids. Germline V gene lookup returns CDR1 GTSNPN and CDR2 SVGIG (reference sequence). The V and J ends lost 4 bases and 7 bases respectively, with 11 bases between them. The CDR3 bases are TGTGCCTGGAATGAGGCTGGGGAGCAGTACTTC. Translation: CAWNEAGEQYF. Full variable domain (missing parts from reference TRBV30 and TRBJ2-7): SQTIHQWPATLVQPVGSPLSLECTVEGTSNPNLYWYRQAAGRGLQLLFYSVGIGQISSEVPQNLSASRPQDRQFILSSKKLLLSDSGFYLCAWNEAGEQYFGPGTRLTVT.

The chain combines TRBV27 with TRBJ2-5, with 7 bases that match TRBD1. CDR1 and CDR2 (germline): MNHEY, SMNVEV (reference sequence). The CDR3 runs to 16 residues. J was trimmed by 5 bases and V by 4 bases; bases with no gene match: 13. The CDR3: CASSSPSRDRKETQYF. The CDR3 nucleotides are TGTGCCAGCAGTTCCCCATCCCGGGACAGAAAGGAGACCCAGTACTTC.

The chain has TRBV23-1 and TRBJ2-3; perhaps TRBD1 as D (6 bases). Being an ORF, TRBV23-1 has a function that is uncertain. The CDR3 is 14 amino acids. The V and J ends lost 6 bases and 1 base respectively, with 11 bases between them. CDR3 sequence: CASRVQGCTDTQYF. In DNA form, the CDR3 reads TGCGCCAGCAGAGTACAGGGCTGCACAGATACGCAGTATTTT.

The chain uses TRBV7-9 and TRBJ1-3; possible D gene TRBD1, 5 bases. V dropped 4 bases and J dropped 1 base, with 20 bases sitting between them. Germline CDR1 SEHNR, CDR2 FQNEAQ (reference sequence). This CDR3 is built from 18 residues. This CDR3 is CASSSGAGGAWSGNTIYF. Here the CDR3 DNA reads TGTGCCAGCAGCTCTGGGGCGGGAGGGGCTTGGTCTGGAAACACCATATATTTT.

This chain connects TRBV5-6 to TRBJ2-5; 9 bases align to TRBD1. This CDR3 has 16 residues. J gave up 5 bases and V 5 bases, and 13 bases lay outside the gene matches. Per the germline V gene, CDR1 is SGHDT and CDR2 is YYEEEE. In nucleotides, the CDR3 is TGTGCCAGCAGTCCTAAGAACGGACAGGGGATTGAGACCCAGTACTTC. Encoded protein: CASSPKNGQGIETQYF.

The V gene is TRBV5-1, the J gene TRBJ2-5, with TRBD2 matching over 7 bases. V dropped 3 bases and J dropped 7; count of bases not matched to a gene: 6. The CDR3 contains 13 residues. Per germline, CDR1 SGHRS and CDR2 YFSETQ. DNA for the CDR3: TGCGCCAGCAGCTCGGCGGGGGTGGGGACCCAGTACTTC. It specifies CASSSAGVGTQYF.